The entry below gives a single T cell receptor beta chain sequence along with its context. What it binds is unknown. The treatment was: roughly 10-day PBMC culture with coronavirus spike peptide pools or control peptides (ViraFEST assay). The V end was cut by 2 bases, the J end by 1 base, with 12 bases between. This CDR3 spans 15 amino acids. Germline loops: CDR1 SGHRS, CDR2 YFSETQ. The sample originates from a study of vaccination and CD4 T cells after COVID-19. Study context: Cultures acting as controls obtained a CEFX pool, an HIV-1 Nef pool, or no peptide.

Cultured CD4+ T cell DNA was sequenced using the Oncomine TCR Beta short-read assay. TCRdb used MiXCR to reprocess the PCR reads, holding one entry per CDR3 protein. The data show about 3,000 distinct CDR3 sequences, 33% seen once. The chain couples TRBV5-1 to TRBJ2-5; the D gene is possibly TRBD2 (5 bases). This receptor was identified in a human donor who had recovered from COVID-19. Specimen: CD4+ T cells from blood, cultured in vitro. Here the CDR3 DNA reads TGCGCCAGCAGCTTAAGACTTAGCGCCCAAGAGACCCAGTACTTC. Translating gives CASSLRLSAQETQYF.